Described below is a single T cell receptor (beta chain) sequence and its context. Its antigen remains unknown. The sample is drawn from a study of CD4+ T cells in melanoma. Assay used: immunoSEQ multiplex PCR; TCRdb lists only in-frame clones, some missing. The sample shows 13,000 or so clones, more than 60% of them seen only once. V lost 7 bases to trimming and J lost 5 bases, with 17 bases between them. The CDR3 sequence is 14 residues long. The germline gives CDR1 SNHLY, CDR2 FYNNEI. Study findings and constraints: CD8+ T cell, macrophage and B cell function reportedly correlated with neoantigen-specific CD4+ T cells. Neoantigen-specific CD4+ T cells in melanoma reportedly had diverse differentiation states.

The rearrangement uses TRBV2 and TRBJ1-1; no firm D call. This TCR derives from a human donor with melanoma. The sequenced sample was cells from a culture (not recorded whether cultured in vitro). The CDR3 sequence: CASKGTGRMTEAFF. The CDR3 coding sequence is TGTGCCAGCAAGGGTACGGGTCGGATGACTGAAGCTTTCTTT.